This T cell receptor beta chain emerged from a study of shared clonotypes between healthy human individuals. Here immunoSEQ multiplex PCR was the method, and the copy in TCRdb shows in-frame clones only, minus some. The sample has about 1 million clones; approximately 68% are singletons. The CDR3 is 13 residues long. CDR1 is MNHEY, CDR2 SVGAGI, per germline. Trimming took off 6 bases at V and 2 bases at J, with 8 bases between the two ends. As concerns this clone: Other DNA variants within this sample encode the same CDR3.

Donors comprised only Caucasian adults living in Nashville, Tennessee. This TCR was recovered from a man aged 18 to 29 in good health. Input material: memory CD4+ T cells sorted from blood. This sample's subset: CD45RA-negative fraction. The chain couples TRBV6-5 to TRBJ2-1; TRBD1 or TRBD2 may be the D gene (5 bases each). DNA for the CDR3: TGTGCCAGCAGCCGAGGGGCCTACAATGAGCAGTTCTTC. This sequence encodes CASSRGAYNEQFF.